The 29 T cell receptor beta chains below come from one sample, sequenced in a study of blood T cells in healthy people across ages. It was with a sample-barcoded 5' primer and a J-beta primer mix that a second PCR of roughly 6 to 12 cycles was run. MiXCR, run by TCRdb on the 5' RACE reads, gives a single entry per CDR3 protein. The table has some 1.4 million distinct CDR3 sequences, approximately 40% seen once. Sequencing used blood. The receptors stem from a woman aged 18-30 years in good health.

This chain connects TRBV20-1 to TRBJ2-1; TRBD2 agrees at 12 bases. Germline V gene sequence: CDR1 DFQATT, CDR2 SNEGSKA (reference sequence). V trimming: 3 bases; J trimming: 12 bases; junction bases outside the gene matches: 9. The CDR3 spans 14 residues. Written as DNA, the CDR3 is TGCAGTGCTAGGAAACTAGCGGGAGGCCGGGGGCAGTTCTTC. The encoded protein is CSARKLAGGRGQFF.

The chain employs TRBV6-2 or TRBV6-3 and TRBJ1-2; 8 positions agree with TRBD1. Germline V gene lookup returns CDR1 MNHEY and CDR2 SVGEGT. CDR3 length: 13 amino acids. Losses at the gene ends were 5 bases for V and 7 bases for J; bases not matched to a gene: 6. The CDR3 nucleotides read TGTGCCAGCAGTGGTGTGGACAGGGCTGGCTACACCTTC. Translated, it gives CASSGVDRAGYTF.

This clonotype was recorded a few times. The chain recombines TRBV6-6 with TRBJ2-1; D not certain. Germline V gene sequence: CDR1 MNHNY, CDR2 SVGAGI (reference sequence). This CDR3 has 13 residues. The V and J ends lost 6 bases and 5 bases respectively, with 11 bases between them. CDR3: CASSPTDNNEQFF. The CDR3 DNA reads as TGTGCCAGCAGCCCTACAGACAACAATGAGCAGTTCTTC.

The chain uses TRBV4-2 and TRBJ1-2, with a weak D call TRBD1 (5 bases). Per germline, CDR1 LGHNA and CDR2 YNFKEQ. Trimming took 4 bases from V and 7 from J, leaving 19 bases between them. The CDR3 extends over 15 amino acids. For the CDR3, the DNA is TGTGCCAGCAGCCCCTCGGGAGGGGAAGAGGGTGGCTACACCTTC. Amino acids: CASSPSGGEEGGYTF.

V usage is TRBV7-9 and J usage is TRBJ1-2; D not certain. V dropped 7 bases and J dropped 8 bases, with 23 bases sitting between them. Germline lookup yields CDR1 SEHNR and CDR2 FQNEAQ (reference sequence). The CDR3 is 15 residues long. The CDR3 loop is CASTEPGHPSRGYTF. DNA of the CDR3: TGTGCCAGCACTGAGCCCGGGCACCCGAGCCGCGGCTACACCTTC.

The chain couples TRBV7-3 to TRBJ2-3; TRBD2 agrees at 12 bases. J was trimmed by 2 bases and V by 1 base; bases with no gene match: 4. The CDR3 spans 17 residues. Germline CDR1 and CDR2: SGHTA and FQGTGA. CDR3 in amino acids: CASSLKLAGGSTDTQYF. CDR3 sequence (DNA): TGTGCCAGCAGCTTAAAACTAGCGGGGGGCTCCACAGATACGCAGTATTTT.

This rearrangement joins TRBV28 to TRBJ1-5; 7 nucleotides align to TRBD1. The germline gives CDR1 MDHEN, CDR2 SYDVKM. V was clipped by 5 bases and J by 2 bases; unmatched bases: 9. This CDR3 has 16 residues. CDR3 sequence reads: CASSRMVQGGNQPQHF. The CDR3 bases are TGTGCCAGCAGTCGAATGGTCCAGGGGGGCAATCAGCCCCAGCATTTT.

The chain uses TRBV7-3 and TRBJ2-5, with D perhaps TRBD1 (6 bases). The CDR3 has 16 amino acids. Germline V gene data show CDR1 as SGHTA and CDR2 as FQGTGA. V lost 5 bases to trimming and J lost 1 base, with 17 bases between them. CDR3 loop: CASSHYGGRAQETQYF. DNA of the CDR3: TGTGCCAGCAGCCACTATGGGGGCAGAGCCCAAGAGACCCAGTACTTC.

This clonotype was picked up a small number of times. The chain has TRBV7-8 and TRBJ2-3; D not resolved. Trimming removed 4 bases at V and 0 bases at J, with 11 bases between. Germline-derived CDR1 and CDR2 are SGHVS and FQNEAQ. There are 15 residues in the CDR3. Here the CDR3 reads CASSSYKISTDTQYF. In DNA, the CDR3 is TGTGCCAGCAGCTCTTACAAGATCAGCACAGATACGCAGTATTTT.

The table lists this clonotype with a few counts. The chain links TRBV11-2 to TRBJ2-7, with TRBD1 identical over 8 bases. The CDR3 extends over 14 amino acids. The germline V gene has CDR1 SGHAT and CDR2 FQNNGV. V trimming: 4 bases; J trimming: 4 bases; junction bases outside the gene matches: 6. The CDR3 spells CASSSSGQGYEQYF. The CDR3 region has the DNA TGTGCCAGCAGCTCGTCTGGACAGGGTTACGAGCAGTACTTC.

In its sample, this clonotype was seen once. The chain links TRBV27 to TRBJ1-6, with D perhaps matching TRBD1 (5 bases). Germline V gives CDR1 MNHEY, CDR2 SMNVEV (reference sequence). CDR3 length: 16 amino acids. Trimming took 3 bases from V and 0 from J, leaving 9 bases between them. DNA of the CDR3: TGTGCCAGCAGTTTGACAGATCGCTCCTATAATTCACCCCTCCACTTT. Protein product: CASSLTDRSYNSPLHF.

Comment on this clonotype: An end of the junction does not agree with germline; a read error may underlie this. The V gene is TRBV2, the J gene TRBJ2-1; TRBD2 agrees at 13 bases. The length of the CDR3 is 16 residues. The V gene's germline CDR1 is SNHLY and CDR2 FYNNEI. The CDR3 here is CTSSPMGLAGYNEQFF. The CDR3 DNA sequence: TGTACCAGCAGCCCGATGGGACTAGCGGGGTACAATGAGCAGTTCTTC.

The rearrangement joins TRBV2 to TRBJ2-1; 10 bases agree with TRBD2. V dropped 4 bases and J dropped 10; count of bases not matched to a gene: 4. The germline gives CDR1 SNHLY, CDR2 FYNNEI. The CDR3 has 13 residues. The CDR3 loop reads CASSASGRGEQFF. CDR3 sequence (DNA): TGTGCCAGCAGTGCCAGCGGGAGGGGCGAGCAGTTCTTC.

The chain recombines TRBV20-1 with TRBJ2-7; perhaps TRBD2 as D (5 bases). This CDR3 comprises 17 residues. The germline V gene has CDR1 DFQATT and CDR2 SNEGSKA (reference sequence). V was pared by 0 bases and J by 0 bases, with 18 bases between. The chain's CDR3 is CSARDSLRGSSSYEQYF. The CDR3 DNA sequence: TGCAGTGCTAGAGATTCTCTAAGAGGGAGTAGCTCCTACGAGCAGTACTTC.

The chain carries TRBV5-1 and TRBJ2-4; 12 nucleotides align to TRBD2. Per germline, CDR1 SGHRS and CDR2 YFSETQ. This CDR3 comprises 17 residues. The V and J ends lost 0 bases and 13 bases, in that order; junction bases with no gene match: 14. DNA for the CDR3: TGCGCCAGCAGCTTGGCCGGGACTAGCGGGCCTTTGAATGAGCAGTACTTC. Protein: CASSLAGTSGPLNEQYF.

The CDR3 spells CASSLRTAETQYF. CDR3 coding DNA: TGTGCCAGCAGCCTCCGGACAGCAGAGACCCAGTACTTC. This chain connects TRBV3-1 to TRBJ2-7; D perhaps matches TRBD1 (6 bases). With the DNA end fitting TRBJ2-5 better, the J assignment may be wrong. The CDR3 length is 13 residues. The germline CDR1 and CDR2 sequences are LGHDT and YNNKEL (reference sequence).

This clonotype has only a few counts. The chain carries TRBV11-2 and TRBJ1-5; D not certain. Germline V gene sequence: CDR1 SGHAT, CDR2 FQNNGV. V was shortened by 2 bases and J by 0 bases, with 8 bases between the two germline ends. CDR3 length: 15 amino acids. The CDR3 DNA reads TGTGCCAGCAGCTTACAAGCAGGTAGCAATCAGCCCCAGCATTTT. Amino acid sequence: CASSLQAGSNQPQHF.

In this sample, this clonotype turned up once. The chain joins TRBV7-6 to TRBJ1-4, with D uncertain. Germline V gives CDR1 SGHVS, CDR2 FNYEAQ. The V end was cut by 3 bases, the J end by 2 bases, with 13 bases between. The CDR3 is made up of 16 amino acids. CDR3 sequence reads: CASSFTQASTNEKLFF. Here the CDR3 DNA reads TGTGCCAGCAGCTTTACCCAGGCCAGCACTAATGAAAAACTGTTTTTT.

This clonotype appeared a single time. The CDR3 coding sequence is TGTGCCAGCAGCTTAGTATTCTTTCTCTACGAGCAGTACTTC. This gives the protein CASSLVFFLYEQYF. The chain joins TRBV11-3 to TRBJ2-7; no clear D gene. The germline V gene has CDR1 SGHNT and CDR2 YENEEA. This CDR3 spans 14 amino acids. V dropped 1 base and J dropped 3 bases, with 10 bases sitting between them.

In its sample, this clonotype was seen a few times. CDR3 nucleotide sequence: TGCAGTGCCCAGACTAGCGGTCCCTACAATGAGCAGTTCTTC. Its protein product is CSAQTSGPYNEQFF. The chain links TRBV20-1 to TRBJ2-1; 9 nucleotides match TRBD2. CDR3 length: 14 residues. Germline trimming cut 6 bases from V and 2 bases from J; bases unmatched to any gene: 5. Germline CDR1 DFQATT, CDR2 SNEGSKA (reference sequence).

This clonotype occurred a few times. The V call is TRBV20-1, the J call TRBJ2-7; weak D call: TRBD1 (5 bases). Trimming left V 0 bases short and J 3 bases short, with 9 bases between. Germline loops: CDR1 DFQATT, CDR2 SNEGSKA (reference sequence). The CDR3 has 13 residues. The CDR3 loop reads CSARDTGHYEQYF. The CDR3 nucleotides read TGCAGTGCTAGAGATACAGGTCACTACGAGCAGTACTTC.

The V and J genes are TRBV7-2 and TRBJ2-5; tentative D call: TRBD2 (5 bases). Per germline, CDR1 SGHTA and CDR2 FQGNSA. The V and J ends lost 0 bases and 4 bases respectively, with 9 bases between them. CDR3 length equals 14 residues. CDR3 loop: CASSLAPGSETQYF. DNA for the CDR3: TGTGCCAGCAGCTTAGCGCCGGGGTCAGAGACCCAGTACTTC. Full variable domain (outside the CDR3, taken from reference TRBV7-2 and TRBJ2-5): GAGVSQSPSNKVTEKGKDVELRCDPISGHTALYWYRQSLGQGLEFLIYFQGNSAPDKSGLPSDRFSAERTGGSVSTLTIQRTQQEDSAVYLCASSLAPGSETQYFGPGTRLLVL.

The rearrangement links TRBV20-1 to TRBJ2-5; TRBD2 matches 8 bases. The CDR3 runs to 16 residues. The V segment lost 3 bases and the J segment 1 base; nucleotides outside the gene matches: 10. The V gene's germline CDR1 is DFQATT and CDR2 SNEGSKA (reference sequence). CDR3 nucleotides: TGCAGTGCTAGGATAGCGGGGCGACGACTCCAAGAGACCCAGTACTTC. As protein: CSARIAGRRLQETQYF.

This sequence joins TRBV29-1 and TRBJ2-5; either TRBD1 or TRBD2 may supply D (5 bases each). Matching the DNA end better, TRBJ2-7 makes the J call doubtful. Germline CDR1 is SQVTM and CDR2 is ANQGSEA. This CDR3 is built from 12 residues. CDR3 amino acids: CSVGGTPCEQYF. The CDR3 DNA reads as TGCAGCGTTGGGGGGACGCCCTGCGAGCAGTACTTC.

This clonotype has more than one count but fewer than ten. In DNA, the CDR3 is TGTGCCAGCAGTTACTCAGTTCCCGGGGGGGTCTACGAGCAGTACTTC. Its translation is CASSYSVPGGVYEQYF. V is TRBV6-5 and J is TRBJ2-7, with TRBD2 identical over 8 bases. The J segment lost 3 bases and the V segment lost 0 bases, leaving 7 bases of the junction unmatched. Germline V gives CDR1 MNHEY, CDR2 SVGAGI. This CDR3 contains 16 residues.

V and J are TRBV7-9 and TRBJ2-3; 11 positions agree with TRBD1. With 2 bases clipped from V and 5 bases from J, the junction kept 6 bases outside the gene matches. This CDR3 has 16 amino acids. Germline CDR1 and CDR2: SEHNR and FQNEAQ (reference sequence). This chain's CDR3 is CASSLTGQGARDTQYF. The CDR3 bases are TGTGCCAGCAGCTTAACCGGACAGGGGGCGAGAGATACGCAGTATTTT.

The V gene is TRBV5-1, the J gene TRBJ2-3; tentatively, D is TRBD1 (7 bases). The germline V gene encodes CDR1 SGHRS and CDR2 YFSETQ. Trimming pared 7 bases from V and 2 bases from J, leaving 11 bases between. This CDR3 is built from 13 residues. This chain's CDR3 is CASGGTDTDTQYF. The CDR3, as DNA: TGCGCCAGCGGCGGGACAGACACAGATACGCAGTATTTT.

This clonotype showed up many times. The chain uses TRBV12-3 or TRBV12-4 and TRBJ2-7, with D maybe TRBD2 (5 bases). V was shortened by 3 bases and J by 1 base, with 13 bases between the two germline ends. The CDR3 runs to 15 residues. CDR3: CASSFLASLSYEQYF. CDR3 in DNA: TGTGCCAGCAGTTTTCTAGCTAGCCTATCCTACGAGCAGTACTTC.

This clonotype was detected a few times. The gene calls are TRBV24-1 and TRBJ1-1, with D perhaps matching TRBD1 (5 bases). The CDR3 sequence is 17 residues long. The germline CDR1 and CDR2 sequences are KGHDR and SFDVKD. The V and J ends lost 1 base and 4 bases respectively, with 18 bases between them. The CDR3 sequence: CATSDFGVAGHCTEAFF. CDR3 sequence (DNA): TGTGCCACCAGTGATTTCGGGGTAGCGGGGCATTGCACTGAAGCTTTCTTT.